This T cell receptor beta chain was sequenced during a study of OX40 agonist ivuxolimab in advanced cancers. As for the study in general: Ivuxolimab, an antibody acting as an agonist of OX40 (CD134), was used to treat patients. Study outcomes and limitations: Nonresponders included some who also had low normalized T-cell clonal expansion.

The sampling schedule covered blood at baseline, cycle 4 day 1, and cycle 7 day 1. To note about this clone: What it binds is not known.

TCRdb's table, derived via immunoSEQ multiplex PCR, lists solely in-frame clones and lacks some. The sample records 20,000 to 25,000 clones, 75% to 90% being singletons. Sequences were derived from CD4+ or CD8+ T cells sorted from blood, sampled in a trial of the OX40 agonist ivuxolimab. The clonotype was recovered from an adult with an advanced solid tumor such as melanoma, head and neck, liver or kidney cancer.

The CDR3: CASTPGGPGNEQFF. Written as DNA, the CDR3 is TGTGCCAGCACTCCCGGGGGGCCGGGCAATGAGCAGTTCTTC. This chain uses TRBV7-2 with TRBJ2-1, with a possible D match to TRBD2 (7 bases). The germline CDR1 and CDR2 sequences are SGHTA and FQGNSA. Trimming cost V 7 bases and J 6 bases, with 16 bases left between them. The CDR3 runs 14 residues.